This T cell receptor (beta chain) was sequenced in a study of blood T cell repertoires in COVID-19. Study-wide context: Spain, Italy and the United States supplied samples that represented acute and convalescent COVID-19. In each case, the material was cDNA or gDNA derived from T cells, B-cell-depleted T cells, or PBMCs.

Original processing methods: Cell counts per sample came from amplifying reference gene primers. Data came from immunoSEQ multiplex PCR; TCRdb stores just in-frame clones and leaves some out. That table furnishes V, J and clone size, whereas the DNA furnished D and trimming. The sample records some 190,000 clones, approximately 90% being singletons. The germline V gene encodes CDR1 SGHRS and CDR2 YFSETQ. The V gene lost 5 bases and the J gene lost 3 bases, with 18 bases spanning the gap. This CDR3 contains 16 residues. This clone occurred once. The sequence was collected from a human donor in a cohort sampled during active COVID-19. The chain couples TRBV5-1 to TRBJ1-3, with D tentatively TRBD1 (6 bases). Sequencing was carried out using peripheral blood. The CDR3 DNA is TGCGCCAGCAGTCTCGGGGGGGCCACATTTGGAAACACCATATATTTT. Protein: CASSLGGATFGNTIYF.